This T cell receptor (beta chain) was found in a study of shared clonotypes between healthy human individuals. Study-level information: In total, the donors were two women and three men aged 18 to 49. General study findings and limits: Among a handful of donors, roughly 5% of naive CD4 clonotypes were found in common. Naive subsets usually exceeded memory subsets in estimated richness.

Assay used: immunoSEQ multiplex PCR; TCRdb lists only in-frame clones, some missing. The repertoire includes 900,000 to 1,200,000 clones, around 78% of them detected once, and under 0.8% sits in the top ten. This clone turned up a few times. Its antigen is not known. The same CDR3 is also encoded by other DNA sequences in this sample. CDR1 is SGHTA, CDR2 FQGNSA, per germline. The V and J ends lost 5 bases and 2 bases respectively, with 10 bases between them. The CDR3 totals 13 residues. The sequence came from a man aged 18 to 29 in good health. Some clones in this sample may be carry-over from other donors' samples. The source material was memory CD4+ T cells from PBMCs. The subset: CD45RA-negative fraction. The chain joins TRBV7-2 to TRBJ2-7; D possibly corresponds to TRBD1 (6 bases). In DNA form, the CDR3 reads TGTGCCAGCAGCCTGGACAGAACCTACGAGCAGTACTTC. It codes for CASSLDRTYEQYF.